The 32 T cell receptor beta chains in this list originate from one sample, sequenced in a study of shared clonotypes between healthy human individuals. Libraries were prepared by immunoSEQ multiplex PCR; TCRdb keeps only in-frame clonotypes and omits some of them. The sample records over 2 million clones, approximately 95% being singletons. Terminally differentiated effector memory CD45RA+ cells were excluded from the naive CD8 cells, which were CD45RO-negative and positively selected for CCR7. The specimen sequenced was naive CD8+ T cells sorted from blood. These receptors came from a man younger than 35 in good health.

The CDR3, as DNA: TGTGCCAGCAGCACTGGGGGCTACACCTTC. Translation gives CASSTGGYTF. The chain carries TRBV2 and TRBJ1-2, with D uncertain. Looked up from germline, CDR1 is SNHLY and CDR2 is FYNNEI. CDR3 size: 10 residues. With 6 bases removed from V and 8 bases from J, the gap between germline ends came to 7 bases.

The gene calls are TRBV5-6 and TRBJ2-7; D gene ambiguous. V was cut by 2 bases and J by 0 bases, with 9 bases left in between. The CDR3 is 14 residues long. Germline V lookup: CDR1 SGHDT, CDR2 YYEEEE. The chain's CDR3 is CASSFTPSSYEQYF. CDR3 DNA: TGTGCCAGCAGCTTCACGCCTAGCTCCTACGAGCAGTACTTC.

This chain uses TRBV10-1 with TRBJ2-1; 7 bases are shared with TRBD2. V was pared by 0 bases and J by 6 bases, with 5 bases of the junction left unmatched. Germline CDR1 WNHNN, CDR2 SYGVQD (reference sequence). The CDR3 loop spans 15 amino acids. CDR3 coding DNA: TGCGCCAGCAGTGAGTCGGGGGAGGGCCCCAATGAGCAGTTCTTC. Its protein is CASSESGEGPNEQFF.

The table lists this clone with a count of one. The V call is TRBV7-9, the J call TRBJ2-1, with D perhaps TRBD1 (6 bases). The CDR3 extends over 15 amino acids. V was shortened by 1 base and J by 4 bases, with 11 bases between the two germline ends. The V gene's germline CDR1 is SEHNR and CDR2 FQNEAQ (reference sequence). The CDR3 sequence is CASSLEAGVYNEQFF. The CDR3 bases are TGTGCCAGCAGCTTAGAGGCAGGGGTTTACAATGAGCAGTTCTTC. The full variable domain, with the rest looked up from reference TRBV7-9 and TRBJ2-1, is DTGVSQNPRHKITKRGQNVTFRCDPISEHNRLYWYRQTLGQGPEFLTYFQNEAQLEKSRLLSDRFSAERPKGSFSTLEIQRTEQGDSAMYLCASSLEAGVYNEQFFGPGTRLTVL.

A single count supports this clone. The J gene is TRBJ1-1, the V gene TRBV7-8; possible D gene TRBD1, 5 bases. Germline V gene data show CDR1 as SGHVS and CDR2 as FQNEAQ. CDR3 length equals 12 residues. The V end was cut by 7 bases, the J end by 8 bases, with 14 bases between. CDR3: CASTYGEGEAFF. CDR3 in DNA: TGTGCCAGCACTTACGGGGAGGGGGAAGCTTTCTTT.

The chain has TRBV29-1 and TRBJ2-1; 9 positions agree with TRBD2. CDR1 SQVTM and CDR2 ANQGSEA come from the germline V gene. The CDR3 consists of 15 residues. The V and J ends lost 0 bases and 6 bases, in that order; junction bases with no gene match: 6. The CDR3 spells CSVEDQAGGANEQFF. The CDR3, as DNA: TGCAGCGTTGAAGATCAAGCGGGAGGAGCCAATGAGCAGTTCTTC.

This chain links TRBV27 with TRBJ2-3; perhaps TRBD1 as D (6 bases). Trimming cost V 2 bases and J 3 bases, with 12 bases left between them. The CDR3 contains 15 residues. Germline CDR1 MNHEY, CDR2 SMNVEV (reference sequence). The CDR3 DNA reads TGTGCCAGCAGTTTAAGAACAGGGAGTACAGATACGCAGTATTTT. Its translation: CASSLRTGSTDTQYF.

V gene TRBV27 combines with J gene TRBJ2-1, with 11 bases lining up with TRBD2. Germline CDR1 MNHEY, CDR2 SMNVEV (reference sequence). The CDR3 length is 19 residues. V lost 3 bases to trimming and J lost 7 bases; unmatched junction nucleotides: 17. The CDR3 DNA sequence: TGTGCCAGCAGTTTTCAGATGCCCCGACTAGCGGGAAGGGCGAATGAGCAGTTCTTC. This codes for CASSFQMPRLAGRANEQFF.

The chain couples TRBV27 to TRBJ2-7, with 7 bases identical to TRBD2. CDR1 MNHEY and CDR2 SMNVEV come from the germline V gene (reference sequence). CDR3 size: 13 residues. V trimming: 2 bases; J trimming: 6 bases; junction bases outside the gene matches: 4. The CDR3 coding sequence is TGTGCCAGCAGTTTAATGGGGGAGGGCGAGCAGTACTTC. Translating gives CASSLMGEGEQYF.

The J gene is TRBJ2-7, the V gene TRBV2; D is undetermined. V lost 8 bases and J lost 2, with 10 bases in between. Germline CDR1 SNHLY, CDR2 FYNNEI. The CDR3 consists of 12 residues. CDR3 region: CASGQDAYEQYF. DNA of the CDR3: TGTGCCAGCGGGCAGGACGCCTACGAGCAGTACTTC.

This clone was seen once. The CDR3 sequence: CASSVEGLAGADGELFF. CDR3 nucleotide sequence: TGTGCCAGCAGCGTAGAGGGACTAGCGGGAGCCGACGGGGAGCTGTTTTTT. The V call is TRBV9, the J call TRBJ2-2, with 14 nucleotides matching TRBD2. V lost 0 bases to trimming and J lost 7 bases; unmatched junction nucleotides: 5. The CDR3 has 17 residues. The germline gives CDR1 SGDLS, CDR2 YYNGEE.

This clone was seen a single time. This rearrangement joins TRBV6-1 to TRBJ2-5; D not resolved. Trimming stripped 2 bases from V and 5 bases from J, with 12 bases between. From germline, CDR1 is MNHNS and CDR2 SASEGT. This CDR3 spans 14 amino acids. CDR3 coding DNA: TGTGCCAGCAGTGAAAGGGTAATAGGGGAGACCCAGTACTTC. Translating it yields CASSERVIGETQYF.

The chain uses TRBV6-5 and TRBJ1-2; 8 bases fit TRBD1. The CDR3 loop spans 14 amino acids. V shed 6 bases and J 2 bases; nucleotides not matched to a gene: 5. Germline-derived CDR1 and CDR2 are MNHEY and SVGAGI. In DNA, the CDR3 is TGTGCCAGCAGCCAGGACAGGGTGAACTATGGCTACACCTTC. Protein sequence: CASSQDRVNYGYTF.

The genes are TRBV5-5 and TRBJ2-7; a possible D gene is TRBD2 (5 bases). CDR3 length: 15 amino acids. Germline V lookup: CDR1 SGHKS, CDR2 YYEKEE (reference sequence). Trimming cost V 1 base and J 5 bases, with 16 bases left between them. CDR3 sequence: CASSLLGVPLDEQYF. The CDR3 DNA sequence: TGTGCCAGCAGCTTGTTGGGAGTGCCCCTCGACGAGCAGTACTTC.

This rearrangement joins TRBV4-3 to TRBJ1-4; D is ambiguous. Germline V gene sequence: CDR1 LGHNA, CDR2 YSLEER. The CDR3 extends over 17 amino acids. Trimming took 3 bases from V and 5 from J, leaving 19 bases between them. The CDR3 loop is CASSQAPPGGENEKLFF. CDR3 sequence (DNA): TGCGCCAGCAGCCAGGCCCCTCCGGGTGGGGAGAATGAAAAACTGTTTTTT.

This clone was seen once. The CDR3 sequence: CASSLTASGGFADTQYF. DNA of the CDR3: TGTGCCAGCAGCTTAACGGCTAGCGGGGGATTTGCAGATACGCAGTATTTT. The chain uses TRBV7-6 and TRBJ2-3; 10 bases agree with TRBD2. The junction had 9 bases not matched to a gene; V was cut back by 2 bases and J by 4 bases. This CDR3 spans 17 amino acids. Germline values: CDR1 SGHVS, CDR2 FNYEAQ.

The J gene is TRBJ2-1, the V gene TRBV2; a possible D gene is TRBD1 (6 bases). The V and J ends lost 5 bases and 4 bases respectively, with 15 bases between them. The CDR3 is made up of 15 amino acids. The V gene's germline CDR1 is SNHLY and CDR2 FYNNEI. CDR3 coding DNA: TGTGCCAGCAGTCAGGGGCAGGGGTATTACAATGAGCAGTTCTTC. It is translated as CASSQGQGYYNEQFF.

The chain joins TRBV11-2 to TRBJ2-2; unclear D gene. Trimming cost V 1 base and J 3 bases, with 3 bases left between them. The CDR3 contains 13 residues. CDR1 and CDR2 (germline): SGHAT, FQNNGV. CDR3: CASSLVHTGELFF. DNA for the CDR3: TGTGCCAGCAGCTTAGTCCACACCGGGGAGCTGTTTTTT.

The chain employs TRBV4-3 and TRBJ2-2, with 8 bases fitting TRBD1. The germline CDR1 and CDR2 sequences are LGHNA and YSLEER. This CDR3 contains 17 residues. Trimming removed 0 bases from V and 6 bases from J; junction bases left unmatched: 9. The CDR3, as DNA: TGCGCCAGCAGCCAAGAAAAATCGGGACAGGACCCCGGGGAGCTGTTTTTT. Amino acids: CASSQEKSGQDPGELFF.

The V gene is TRBV5-1, the J gene TRBJ2-1; TRBD1 agrees at 8 bases. CDR3 length: 15 amino acids. From germline, CDR1 is SGHRS and CDR2 YFSETQ. V trimming: 7 bases; J trimming: 4 bases; junction bases outside the gene matches: 10. CDR3 loop: CASDTGTGAYNEQFF. The CDR3 coding sequence is TGCGCCAGCGACACTGGGACAGGTGCATACAATGAGCAGTTCTTC.

The V call is TRBV27, the J call TRBJ2-7; 8 nucleotides align to TRBD2. The length of the CDR3 is 15 residues. Germline CDR1 and CDR2: MNHEY and SMNVEV (reference sequence). V shed 6 bases and J 0 bases; nucleotides not matched to a gene: 7. The CDR3 bases are TGTGCCAGCAGGGGTAGCGGGGAGAGCTCCTACGAGCAGTACTTC. This translates into CASRGSGESSYEQYF.

The genes are TRBV7-3 and TRBJ2-7; the D gene is possibly TRBD2 (6 bases). V was pared by 1 base and J by 3 bases, with 13 bases between. The germline gives CDR1 SGHTA, CDR2 FQGTGA. This CDR3 contains 15 residues. CDR3 nucleotide sequence: TGTGCCAGCAGCTTAATATTGCGGGACCGCTACGAGCAGTACTTC. Encoded protein: CASSLILRDRYEQYF. The whole variable domain, remainder taken from reference TRBV7-3 and TRBJ2-7, is GAGVSQTPSNKVTEKGKYVELRCDPISGHTALYWYRQSLGQGPEFLIYFQGTGAADDSGLPNDRFFAVRPEGSVSTLKIQRTERGDSAVYLCASSLILRDRYEQYFGPGTRLTVT.

CDR3: CARGQEKETQYF. CDR3 bases: TGTGCCAGGGGACAGGAAAAAGAGACCCAGTACTTC. V usage is TRBV19 and J usage is TRBJ2-5, with TRBD1 identical over 8 bases. V shed 9 bases, J shed 3 bases, and the junction held 3 bases outside the gene matches. The CDR3 extends over 12 amino acids. The V gene's germline CDR1 is LNHDA and CDR2 SQIVND (reference sequence).

J is TRBJ1-4 and V is TRBV7-8; 8 bases are shared with TRBD1. Unmatched junction bases numbered 6, after V lost 5 bases and J lost 7 bases. Per germline, CDR1 SGHVS and CDR2 FQNEAQ. CDR3 length: 14 residues. The CDR3 protein is CASSETGVAEKLFF. CDR3 sequence (DNA): TGTGCCAGCAGCGAGACAGGGGTAGCTGAAAAACTGTTTTTT.

The chain carries TRBV4-1 and TRBJ1-4, with 7 bases that match TRBD1. There are 15 residues in the CDR3. Germline CDR1 is MGHRA and CDR2 is YSYEKL. Germline trimming cut 3 bases from V and 5 bases from J; bases unmatched to any gene: 6. The DNA of the CDR3 is TGCGCCAGCAGCCACCGACAGGGAAGGAATGAAAAACTGTTTTTT. Amino acid sequence: CASSHRQGRNEKLFF.

This clone has just one count. This chain connects TRBV6-1 to TRBJ1-5; tentatively, D is TRBD1 (6 bases). The V end lost 2 bases, the J end lost 2 bases, and 16 bases lay between the germline ends. Germline loops: CDR1 MNHNS, CDR2 SASEGT. CDR3 length equals 17 residues. The CDR3 loop reads CASSELWYREGNQPQHF. The CDR3 DNA reads as TGTGCCAGCAGTGAACTTTGGTACAGGGAGGGCAATCAGCCCCAGCATTTT.

The V and J genes are TRBV27 and TRBJ1-5, with D tentatively TRBD1 (5 bases). This CDR3 comprises 15 residues. Germline V gene lookup returns CDR1 MNHEY and CDR2 SMNVEV (reference sequence). The germline V and J ends were trimmed by 5 bases and 4 bases, with 15 bases remaining between them. The CDR3 here is CASSPDGARNQPQHF. CDR3 in DNA: TGTGCCAGCAGTCCGGATGGGGCGCGTAATCAGCCCCAGCATTTT.

The chain couples TRBV7-8 to TRBJ2-1; 9 bases agree with TRBD1. CDR1 is SGHVS, CDR2 FQNEAQ, per germline. V lost 5 bases to trimming and J lost 2 bases; unmatched junction nucleotides: 4. CDR3 length: 15 residues. For the CDR3, the DNA is TGTGCCAGCAGCCCGACAGGGGGGACCTACAATGAGCAGTTCTTC. Protein product: CASSPTGGTYNEQFF.

The gene calls are TRBV10-2 and TRBJ2-7; D gene uncertain. This CDR3 has 11 residues. Germline V gene data show CDR1 as WSHSY and CDR2 as SAAADI. With 8 bases removed from V and 3 bases from J, the gap between germline ends came to 8 bases. The CDR3 coding sequence is TGCGCCAGCGGGGAACTCTACGAGCAGTACTTC. Translated, it gives CASGELYEQYF.

This chain's CDR3 is CASSLEYRGYEQYF. The CDR3 nucleotides read TGCGCCAGCAGCTTGGAGTACAGGGGCTACGAGCAGTACTTC. The gene calls are TRBV5-1 and TRBJ2-7, with 7 bases matching TRBD1. The CDR3 sequence is 14 residues long. The J segment lost 3 bases and the V segment lost 0 bases, leaving 3 bases of the junction unmatched. Germline lookup yields CDR1 SGHRS and CDR2 YFSETQ.

V usage is TRBV27 and J usage is TRBJ1-1; maybe TRBD1 (6 bases). Trimming cost V 3 bases and J 1 base, with 12 bases left between them. This CDR3 is 15 amino acids long. Germline V gives CDR1 MNHEY, CDR2 SMNVEV (reference sequence). The CDR3 DNA follows: TGTGCCAGCAGTTTTCGGGGGCCGGAGAACACTGAAGCTTTCTTT. Protein: CASSFRGPENTEAFF.

The rearrangement links TRBV5-5 to TRBJ2-7; a weak D match, TRBD1 (6 bases). Trimming took off 4 bases at V and 3 bases at J, with 14 bases between the two ends. This CDR3 spans 14 amino acids. Germline CDR1 reads SGHKS; CDR2 reads YYEKEE (reference sequence). CDR3 nucleotide sequence: TGTGCCAGCAGCGACGAGGGGGTCCTCTACGAGCAGTACTTC. Its protein is CASSDEGVLYEQYF.